The 5 T cell receptor beta chains given below trace back to one sample, sequenced in a study of regulatory T cells in long-lasting Graves disease. Time point denoted: newly diagnosed GD, antithyroid drugs for less than 3 months. After RNA was extracted from PBMCs, the TCR library was made from it. Arm-PCR of CDR3 regions and iRepertoire HTBI primers were the basis on which TCR beta libraries were built. TCRdb reanalysed the multiplex PCR reads using MiXCR and keeps one entry per CDR3 protein. The sample records about 300,000 distinct CDR3 sequences, approximately 20% being singletons. The source was peripheral blood mononuclear cells (PBMCs), collected at new diagnosis, from a patient treated with antithyroid drugs. These receptor sequences come from a female donor with Graves disease.

This clonotype was counted many times. This sequence joins TRBV2 and TRBJ1-1, with no clear D. The CDR3 covers 14 residues. Germline CDR1 is SNHLY and CDR2 is FYNNEI. V lost 4 bases to trimming and J lost 5 bases, with 14 bases between them. The CDR3 sequence: CASSGSLALTEAFF. In DNA, the CDR3 is TGTGCCAGCAGTGGGTCCCTTGCATTGACTGAAGCTTTCTTT.

This clonotype was seen repeatedly, ten times or more. The J gene is TRBJ2-1, the V gene TRBV6-5; D is unresolved. V dropped 2 bases and J dropped 5 bases, with 13 bases sitting between them. CDR3 size: 15 residues. The germline V gene encodes CDR1 MNHEY and CDR2 SVGAGI. The CDR3 loop reads CASSYEVSRDNEQFF. The CDR3 coding sequence is TGTGCCAGCAGTTACGAAGTCTCCCGGGACAATGAGCAGTTCTTC.

On this clonotype: Since a much larger clone is just one base distant, this may be a read error. The V gene is TRBV28, the J gene TRBJ2-1; a weak D match, TRBD2 (5 bases). V was cut by 8 bases and J by 10 bases, with 21 bases left in between. In germline, CDR1 is MDHEN, CDR2 SYDVKM. The CDR3 is 14 residues long. Written as DNA, the CDR3 is TGTGCCAGCGGGCAGACATGGACTGGTTACGAGCAGTTCTTC. It is translated as CASGQTWTGYEQFF.

With regard to this clonotype: A read error may account for a junction end that differs from germline. The chain uses TRBV3-1 and TRBJ2-7, with 11 positions matching TRBD2. The germline CDR1 and CDR2 sequences are LGHDT and YNNKEL (reference sequence). CDR3 length: 14 residues. The CDR3 bases are TGTGCCAGTAGCCAACTAGCGGGAGACCACGAGCAGTACTTC. Amino acid sequence: CASSQLAGDHEQYF.

In its sample, this clonotype was seen many times. The rearrangement uses TRBV2 and TRBJ1-4, with unresolved D. Trimming took 6 bases from V and 1 from J, leaving 9 bases between them. The CDR3 runs 14 residues. Germline-derived CDR1 and CDR2 are SNHLY and FYNNEI. CDR3 sequence: CASSGLITNEKLFF. The CDR3 nucleotides are TGTGCCAGCAGCGGACTGATAACTAATGAAAAACTGTTTTTT.